The 4 T cell receptor beta chains given below trace back to one sample, sequenced in a study of blood T cell repertoires in COVID-19. Clones were sequenced by immunoSEQ multiplex PCR, and TCRdb holds only the in-frame ones, with some missing. Of 150,000 or so clones in the sample, around 81% are singletons; the top ten hold roughly 8%. The sample taken for sequencing was peripheral blood. The receptors derive from a human donor with acute or convalescent COVID-19. The donor label of this sample is uncertain.

The chain couples TRBV10-1 to TRBJ2-1, with 8 nucleotides matching TRBD2. The CDR3 is made up of 15 amino acids. The trim removed 0 bases at V and 9 bases at J, leaving 7 bases unmatched. In germline, CDR1 is WNHNN, CDR2 SYGVQD (reference sequence). The CDR3 coding sequence is TGCGCCAGCAGTGAGTCGGCTAGCGGGTTCTCTGAGCAGTTCTTC. It is translated as CASSESASGFSEQFF.

V gene TRBV3-1 (or the pseudogene TRBV3-2) combines with J gene TRBJ2-3, with D uncertain. V was pared by 1 base and J by 4 bases, with 9 bases between. Germline-derived CDR1 and CDR2 are LGHDT and YNNKEL (reference sequence). This CDR3 is 14 amino acids long. CDR3 DNA sequence: TGTGCCAGCAGCCAAGTAATCCAGGCAGATACGCAGTATTTT. Translated, it gives CASSQVIQADTQYF.

V is TRBV6-6 and J is TRBJ2-1; 12 positions match TRBD1. The germline CDR1 and CDR2 sequences are MNHNY and SVGAGI (reference sequence). The junction had 3 bases not matched to a gene; V was cut back by 6 bases and J by 3 bases. The length of the CDR3 is 15 residues. The CDR3 coding sequence is TGTGCCAGCAGCGGGACAGGGGGCCTCTACAATGAGCAGTTCTTC. Translating gives CASSGTGGLYNEQFF.

This rearrangement joins TRBV10-3 to TRBJ1-2, with 8 bases matching TRBD1. The CDR3 totals 14 residues. V shed 10 bases, J shed 2 bases, and the junction held 9 bases outside the gene matches. Germline loops: CDR1 ENHRY, CDR2 SYGVKD. CDR3 nucleotides: TGTGCCACTTTACAGGGGGAACGCAACTATGGCTACACCTTC. Protein product: CATLQGERNYGYTF.